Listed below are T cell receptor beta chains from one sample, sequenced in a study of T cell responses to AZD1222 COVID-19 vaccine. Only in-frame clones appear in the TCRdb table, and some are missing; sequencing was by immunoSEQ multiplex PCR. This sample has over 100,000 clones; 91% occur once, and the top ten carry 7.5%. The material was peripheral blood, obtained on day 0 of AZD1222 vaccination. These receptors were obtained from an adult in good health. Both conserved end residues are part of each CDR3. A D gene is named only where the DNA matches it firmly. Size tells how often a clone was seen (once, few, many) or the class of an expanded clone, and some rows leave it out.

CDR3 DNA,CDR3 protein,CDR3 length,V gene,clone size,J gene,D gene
TGTGCCAGCAGCAGCCCCTTGACCAGGGGGCAAGATTCACCCCTCCACTTT,CASSSPLTRGQDSPLHF,17,TRBV6-2/TRBV6-3,once,TRBJ1-6,TRBD1
TGTGCCAGCTCACCAGCCGCCGGGGGGGGAGCCAATCAGCCCCAGCATTTT,CASSPAAGGGANQPQHF,17,TRBV18,.,TRBJ1-5,.
TGTGCCAGCAGCTTAGTATCCCAGATTGAAGCTTTCTTT,CASSLVSQIEAFF,13,TRBV7-9,.,TRBJ1-1,.
TGTGCCAGCTCACCGCCCGGGACAGGGAGAACTGAAGCTTTCTTT,CASSPPGTGRTEAFF,15,TRBV18,few,TRBJ1-1,TRBD1
TGTGCCAGCAGCTTGGGCGGGAGCGGGGGAGATACGCAGTATTTT,CASSLGGSGGDTQYF,15,TRBV7-8,.,TRBJ2-3,TRBD2
TGTGCCAGTAGTGGATCGGACGCCTGGATGAACACTGAAGCTTTCTTT,CASSGSDAWMNTEAFF,16,TRBV19,.,TRBJ1-1,.
TGTGCCAGTACGGCGGACAGGGAGGATAATTCACCCCTCCACTTT,CASTADREDNSPLHF,15,TRBV19,.,TRBJ1-6,TRBD1
TGTGCCAGCAGCTTAAACGCGGGGGGGTATTCAGGAGATACGCAGTATTTT,CASSLNAGGYSGDTQYF,17,TRBV7-2,.,TRBJ2-3,TRBD2
TGTGCCAGCAGCTTGGAAAATGAGCAGTTCTTC,CASSLENEQFF,11,TRBV5-4,.,TRBJ2-1,.
TGTGCCTGGTCTTCCGGCCAGGCAGGATATGGCTACACCTTC,CAWSSGQAGYGYTF,14,TRBV30,.,TRBJ1-2,.
TGCGCCAGCAGCTTGCTCGGACTGGAAGAGACCCAGTACTTC,CASSLLGLEETQYF,14,TRBV5-1,.,TRBJ2-5,.
TGCAGTGCTAGTGATATCAGGGGAACTGAAGCTTTCTTT,CSASDIRGTEAFF,13,TRBV20-1,.,TRBJ1-1,.
TGTGCCAGCAGTGAAGCGGGTTTGGGCAGGGGGACAGATACGCAGTATTTT,CASSEAGLGRGTDTQYF,17,TRBV6-1,.,TRBJ2-3,TRBD1
TGTGCCAGCAGCTTAACGCTGGACGATGAGCAGTTCTTC,CASSLTLDDEQFF,13,TRBV7-3,.,TRBJ2-1,.
TGTGCCAGTAAATTAGCGGTAAGCTCCTACAATGAGCAGTTCTTC,CASKLAVSSYNEQFF,15,TRBV19,.,TRBJ2-1,.